A single sample is the source of the 18 T cell receptor beta chains below, sequenced in a study of a mutant IDH1 vaccine in newly diagnosed glioma. Assay: immunoSEQ multiplex PCR; the TCRdb copy retains only in-frame clones and omits some. Seen here are some 15,000 clones, more than 80% observed once, and the top ten hold roughly 10%. The time point is: baseline, week 1 (first vaccination visit). The treatment is: pre-vaccination baseline after standard-of-care therapy. The sequencing here drew on PBMCs, taken from a glioma patient treated with radiotherapy, temozolomide or both. Source of these receptors: a woman in her thirties or forties with glioma. Some clones in this sample may be carry-over from other donors' samples.

V usage is TRBV6-1 and J usage is TRBJ2-3, with 11 bases fitting TRBD2. Trimming at V came to 4 bases and at J to 4 bases, leaving 4 bases not matched to a gene. This CDR3 contains 15 residues. Looked up from germline, CDR1 is MNHNS and CDR2 is SASEGT. CDR3 amino acids: CASSGIAGGPDTQYF. The CDR3 DNA reads as TGTGCCAGCAGTGGGATAGCGGGAGGGCCAGATACGCAGTATTTT.

The gene calls are TRBV4-1 and TRBJ2-2, with D possibly TRBD2 on 6 matching bases. V dropped 0 bases and J dropped 1 base, with 9 bases sitting between them. Germline assignment: CDR1 MGHRA and CDR2 YSYEKL. This CDR3 is built from 16 residues. The CDR3 here is CASSQEGSGNTGELFF. The CDR3 DNA sequence: TGCGCCAGCAGCCAAGAGGGTAGCGGGAACACCGGGGAGCTGTTTTTT.

This rearrangement joins TRBV10-2 to TRBJ2-5; D not resolved. With 3 bases removed from V and 4 bases from J, the gap between germline ends came to 9 bases. Germline V lookup: CDR1 WSHSY, CDR2 SAAADI. The CDR3 has 13 amino acids. CDR3 bases: TGCGCCAGCAGTGATGGCATACTAGAGACCCAGTACTTC. Translation: CASSDGILETQYF.

The chain employs TRBV6-5 and TRBJ2-3; 7 bases align to TRBD1. Trimming at V came to 0 bases and at J to 2 bases, leaving 2 bases not matched to a gene. The germline gives CDR1 MNHEY, CDR2 SVGAGI. The CDR3 is 15 amino acids. CDR3 sequence (DNA): TGTGCCAGCAGTTACTCGGGACAGCTCACAGATACGCAGTATTTT. Translated: CASSYSGQLTDTQYF.

The CDR3 DNA sequence: TGTGCCTGGGTAATAGCGGGAGGGCAAGAGACCCAGTACTTC. Translation gives CAWVIAGGQETQYF. This chain joins TRBV30 and TRBJ2-5; 11 bases line up with TRBD2. V was pared by 5 bases and J by 2 bases, with 4 bases of the junction left unmatched. The CDR3 has 14 residues. Germline values: CDR1 GTSNPN, CDR2 SVGIG (reference sequence).

The chain carries TRBV4-1 and TRBJ1-1, with a possible D match to TRBD1 (5 bases). Germline lookup yields CDR1 MGHRA and CDR2 YSYEKL. Trimming removed 1 base at V and 4 bases at J, with 13 bases between. The CDR3 totals 15 residues. Here the CDR3 reads CASSQVGGVRTEAFF. CDR3 bases: TGCGCCAGCAGCCAAGTCGGGGGGGTACGCACTGAAGCTTTCTTT.

The V call is TRBV14, the J call TRBJ2-5; D is perhaps TRBD1 or TRBD2 (6 bases each). Between the trimmed V and J ends, which lost 1 base and 4 bases, there was a span of 19 bases. Germline-derived CDR1 and CDR2 are SGHDN and FVKESK. The CDR3 consists of 17 residues. CDR3 DNA: TGTGCCAGCAGCCAAGGTGATGCGGGACATCTCAGAGAGACCCAGTACTTC. Residues: CASSQGDAGHLRETQYF. Combining the CDR3 with reference TRBV14 and TRBJ2-5 gives the whole variable domain EAGVTQFPSHSVIEKGQTVTLRCDPISGHDNLYWYRRVMGKEIKFLLHFVKESKQDESGMPNNRFLAERTGGTYSTLKVQPAELEDSGVYFCASSQGDAGHLRETQYFGPGTRLLVL.

The rearrangement uses TRBV6-1 and TRBJ1-1; TRBD1 aligns across 7 bases. Germline loops: CDR1 MNHNS, CDR2 SASEGT. The CDR3 runs 14 residues. The junction had 6 bases not matched to a gene; V was cut back by 8 bases and J by 0 bases. The chain's CDR3 is CASRTGAVNTEAFF. The CDR3, as DNA: TGTGCCAGCCGAACAGGGGCCGTGAACACTGAAGCTTTCTTT.

This clone was detected only once. The CDR3, as DNA: TGTGCCAGCAGCATCGGGACTAGCGGGGACAATGAGCAGTTCTTC. As protein: CASSIGTSGDNEQFF. V is TRBV7-9 and J is TRBJ2-1; TRBD2 matches 13 bases. The V and J ends lost 5 bases and 5 bases, in that order; junction bases with no gene match: 3. The CDR3 spans 15 residues. From germline, CDR1 is SEHNR and CDR2 FQNEAQ (reference sequence).

This chain joins TRBV29-1 and TRBJ1-2; TRBD1 agrees at 7 bases. The CDR3 runs 12 residues. Germline assignment: CDR1 SQVTM and CDR2 ANQGSEA. The V segment lost 6 bases and the J segment 4 bases; nucleotides outside the gene matches: 5. CDR3 residues: CSVRDSRYGYTF. For the CDR3, the DNA is TGCAGCGTGCGGGACAGCCGCTATGGCTACACCTTC.

This chain connects TRBV28 to TRBJ2-6; D remains ambiguous. The germline V gene has CDR1 MDHEN and CDR2 SYDVKM. Between the trimmed V and J ends, which lost 5 bases and 1 base, there was a span of 9 bases. The CDR3 loop spans 15 amino acids. CDR3 nucleotides: TGTGCCAGCAGTCTCCTCGGTTCTGGGGCCAACGTCCTGACTTTC. Amino acid sequence: CASSLLGSGANVLTF.

The chain carries TRBV6-6 and TRBJ1-5, with 10 nucleotides matching TRBD1. The CDR3 totals 15 residues. Germline V gene data show CDR1 as MNHNY and CDR2 as SVGAGI (reference sequence). V dropped 6 bases and J dropped 4; count of bases not matched to a gene: 6. CDR3: CASSRGTGENQPQHF. CDR3 nucleotides: TGTGCCAGCAGCCGTGGGACAGGGGAAAATCAGCCCCAGCATTTT.

This chain links TRBV5-1 with TRBJ2-2, with TRBD2 identical over 8 bases. Germline assignment: CDR1 SGHRS and CDR2 YFSETQ. V lost 0 bases and J lost 0; bases outside the gene matches: 10. This CDR3 is built from 19 residues. The CDR3 is CASSLGIGIAGTNTGELFF. In DNA, the CDR3 is TGCGCCAGCAGCTTGGGGATAGGTATAGCGGGGACGAACACCGGGGAGCTGTTTTTT.

V gene TRBV7-9 combines with J gene TRBJ2-7; possibly TRBD1 for D (6 bases). CDR1 and CDR2 from the germline V gene are SEHNR and FQNEAQ (reference sequence). This CDR3 region has 14 residues. Trimming left V 6 bases short and J 5 bases short, with 17 bases between. CDR3 protein: CASRPQGPGDEQYF. The CDR3 bases are TGTGCCAGCAGACCACAGGGACCAGGCGACGAGCAGTACTTC. Full variable domain (rest looked up from reference TRBV7-9 and TRBJ2-7): DTGVSQNPRHKITKRGQNVTFRCDPISEHNRLYWYRQTLGQGPEFLTYFQNEAQLEKSRLLSDRFSAERPKGSFSTLEIQRTEQGDSAMYLCASRPQGPGDEQYFGPGTRLTVT.

The V gene is TRBV5-8, the J gene TRBJ1-5; D is uncertain. Trimming shortened V by 4 bases and J by 0 bases, and 5 bases separated the two germline ends. Per the germline V gene, CDR1 is SGHTS and CDR2 is YDEGEE. The CDR3 has 13 amino acids. CDR3 DNA: TGTGCCAGCAGCCTGAGTAGCAATCAGCCCCAGCATTTT. It translates to CASSLSSNQPQHF.

The genes are TRBV5-5 and TRBJ1-2, with no clear D. The CDR3 spans 13 residues. Trimming removed 0 bases at V and 3 bases at J, with 6 bases between. Germline V CDR1 and CDR2: SGHKS, YYEKEE (reference sequence). The CDR3 reads CASSLGGYYGYTF. CDR3 nucleotide sequence: TGTGCCAGCAGCTTGGGGGGTTACTATGGCTACACCTTC.

The chain links TRBV7-9 to TRBJ2-7; unclear D gene. Trimming cost V 4 bases and J 4 bases, with 11 bases left between them. CDR3 length: 13 amino acids. Germline V lookup: CDR1 SEHNR, CDR2 FQNEAQ (reference sequence). CDR3 bases: TGTGCCAGCAGCTCCGACACCCATTACGAGCAGTACTTC. This codes for CASSSDTHYEQYF.

This clone was counted a single time. The chain joins TRBV2 to TRBJ2-5; 7 bases map to TRBD2. J gave up 7 bases and V 10 bases, and 15 bases lay outside the gene matches. The CDR3 totals 14 residues. From germline, CDR1 is SNHLY and CDR2 FYNNEI. This chain's CDR3 is CATRERGDSGTQYF. The CDR3 DNA is TGTGCCACCCGTGAGCGGGGAGATTCAGGGACCCAGTACTTC.